This T cell receptor (beta chain) came from a study of regulatory T cells in long-lasting Graves disease. Study-wide results and limits: Preferential use of TRBV28, TRBJ1-2 and TRBJ2-5 was seen in persistent disease. Persistent Graves' patients showed reduced TCR diversity versus newly diagnosed patients. In persistent patients, shared public clonotypes (over 2,500) outnumbered those in new patients (about 970).

TCR beta libraries were built with iRepertoire HTBI primers and Arm-PCR of CDR3 regions. A single record per CDR3 protein comes from TCRdb applying MiXCR to the multiplex PCR reads. Of around 400,000 distinct CDR3 sequences in the sample, around 23% were seen once. In this sample, this clonotype turned up many times. Its antigen is not known. There are 18 residues in the CDR3. Germline V lookup: CDR1 ENHRY, CDR2 SYGVKD. The ends lost 4 bases at V and 1 base at J; junction bases unmatched: 6. Time point: persistent/refractory GD, antithyroid drugs over 5 years with positive TRAb. The TCR library was prepared using RNA isolated from PBMCs. All patients originated from an endocrinology department located in Xi'an, China.

The sequenced sample was peripheral blood mononuclear cells (PBMCs), obtained when the disease was refractory, from a patient treated with antithyroid drugs. The sequence was collected from a female donor with Graves disease. The chain carries TRBV10-3 and TRBJ2-5; 16 bases agree with TRBD2. The CDR3 DNA follows: TGTGCCATCAGTGCTGGGGGACTAGCGGGAGGGGGCCAAGAGACCCAGTACTTC. Protein product: CAISAGGLAGGGQETQYF.